The rows below give T cell receptor beta chains drawn from one sample of a study of untreated major depressive disorder. The protocol was immunoSEQ multiplex PCR, while the TCRdb copy is restricted to in-frame clones and leaves out a portion. This sample has under 15,000 clones, with around nine tenths found just once. The specimen was CD4+ T cells from PBMCs. The source is a young woman with major depressive disorder. Each CDR3 is given with its conserved first and last residue. A D gene is named only where the DNA matches it firmly. Clone sizes are given selectively: once, few, many, or a class where the clone is expanded.

v_call	clone_size	j_call	d_call	cdr3_nt	cdr3_aa
TRBV2	NA	TRBJ1-2	TRBD1	TGTGCCAGCAATATACAGGGGGCCTCGAACACCTTC	CASNIQGASNTF
TRBV7-9	NA	TRBJ2-3	NA	TGTGCCAGCAGCTTTAGCGCAGATACGCAGTATTTT	CASSFSADTQYF
TRBV29-1	NA	TRBJ1-4	TRBD1	TGCAGCGTTGTTGCGGGACAGACTAATGAAAAACTGTTTTTT	CSVVAGQTNEKLFF
TRBV5-1	NA	TRBJ2-7	NA	TGCGCCAGCAGCCCTACGGCGCGGGAAAGTTACGAGCAGTACTTC	CASSPTARESYEQYF
TRBV5-1	once	TRBJ2-1	TRBD2	TGCGCCAGCAGCTATGGGACTAGCGGGATATGGTACAATGAGCAGTTCTTC	CASSYGTSGIWYNEQFF
TRBV19	NA	TRBJ1-2	TRBD1	TGTGCCAGTAGTCGACAGGGGTTCGGCTACACCTTC	CASSRQGFGYTF
TRBV11-2	once	TRBJ2-3	TRBD2	TGTGCCAGCAGCCGGGGACTAGCGGGCACAGATACGCAGTATTTT	CASSRGLAGTDTQYF
TRBV2	few	TRBJ1-1	NA	TGTGCCAGCAGTGTGGGAGGGAAGAACACTGAAGCTTTCTTT	CASSVGGKNTEAFF
TRBV9	NA	TRBJ1-5	NA	TGTGCCAGCAGCCCATATGGTAGCAATCAGCCCCAGCATTTT	CASSPYGSNQPQHF
TRBV18	NA	TRBJ2-1	TRBD2	TGTGCCAGCTCACCAGGACTAGCGGGAGGTACTAATGAGCAGTTCTTC	CASSPGLAGGTNEQFF
TRBV5-1	NA	TRBJ1-2	NA	TGCGCCAGCAGCTTAGTTCCCGCACGCCCAGACTATGGCTACACCTTC	CASSLVPARPDYGYTF
TRBV7-9	NA	TRBJ1-2	TRBD1	TGTGCCAGCAGCGCCGGGACAGGAAGCTATGGCTACACCTTC	CASSAGTGSYGYTF
TRBV29-1	once	TRBJ2-7	NA	TGCAGCGTAGGACCCGGTCCGTACGACTTGACTATTCCTTTACCCTACGAGCAGTACTTC	CSVGPGPYDLTIPLPYEQYF
TRBV5-6	NA	TRBJ2-2	NA	TGTGCCAGCAGCTTCCTGGGGGGTGCCGGGGAGCTGTTTTTT	CASSFLGGAGELFF
TRBV28	NA	TRBJ2-5	NA	TGTGCCAGCAGTTTAGCAGGGATCGAGACCCAGTACTTC	CASSLAGIETQYF
TRBV5-4	NA	TRBJ2-3	NA	TGTGCCAGCAGCTTATCGACGGAGCATACGCAGTATTTT	CASSLSTEHTQYF
TRBV5-1	NA	TRBJ2-1	TRBD1	TGCGCCAGCAGCTTAGCCGGGACAGGGGCCTACAATGAGCAGTTCTTC	CASSLAGTGAYNEQFF
TRBV5-1	few	TRBJ1-5	TRBD1	TGCGCCAGCAGCTCCGGGGACACAGGGGGCAATCAGCCCCAGCATTTT	CASSSGDTGGNQPQHF
TRBV5-6	NA	TRBJ2-2	NA	TGTGCCAGCAGCCCTACCAGGGGCGCGGCAACCGGGGAGCTGTTTTTT	CASSPTRGAATGELFF
TRBV5-1	few	TRBJ2-7	NA	TGCGCCAGCAGCTTTGCGGGGACGTCCTACGAGCAGTACTTC	CASSFAGTSYEQYF
TRBV6-6	few	TRBJ2-1	NA	TGTGCCAGCAGTCAGAGCTCCTACAATGAGCAGTTCTTC	CASSQSSYNEQFF
TRBV30	NA	TRBJ2-3	TRBD2	TGTGCCTGGAGGTCCGGCGGGAGGATAGATACGCAGTATTTT	CAWRSGGRIDTQYF
TRBV7-8	few	TRBJ2-5	NA	NA	CASSLFVGGGSYF
TRBV7-9	NA	TRBJ2-1	NA	TGTGCCAGCATCCTTCTGTCGAAGCGCAATGAGCAGTTCTTC	CASILLSKRNEQFF
TRBV9	NA	TRBJ1-1	NA	TGTGCCAGCAGCGTAGGAGGGAGGACTGAAGCTTTCTTT	CASSVGGRTEAFF
TRBV9	NA	TRBJ1-1	NA	TGTGCCAGCAGCGTAGGAGTGGACACTGAAGCTTTCTTT	CASSVGVDTEAFF
TRBV27	NA	TRBJ1-1	NA	TGTGCCAGCAGTTTATCGGGAGGGACTGAAGCTTTCTTT	CASSLSGGTEAFF
TRBV19	NA	TRBJ1-1	NA	TGTGCCAGTAGTATATCAGGGGTTAGCACTGAAGCTTTCTTT	CASSISGVSTEAFF
TRBV4-3	NA	TRBJ2-3	NA	TGCGCCAGCAGCCAAGTAGACGCCTCCACAGATACGCAGTATTTT	CASSQVDASTDTQYF
TRBV19	NA	TRBJ1-1	NA	TGTGCCAGTAGTATAGGTGGGAACACTGAAGCTTTCTTT	CASSIGGNTEAFF
TRBV7-2	NA	TRBJ2-1	TRBD2	TGTGCCAGCAGCACCAGACTAAGCGGGACTAACAATGAGCAGTTCTTC	CASSTRLSGTNNEQFF
TRBV7-9	NA	TRBJ2-1	NA	TGTGCCAGCAGCTTAGCGCAAGTCAGCGGAGATGAGCAGTTCTTC	CASSLAQVSGDEQFF
TRBV4-1	NA	TRBJ1-1	NA	TGCGCCAGCAGCCAAGATCACGGGGTAAGGGCTTTCTTT	CASSQDHGVRAFF
TRBV5-1	NA	TRBJ1-2	NA	TGCGCCAGCGCTGAGGGGTATTCGGATCGTGGCTACACCTTC	CASAEGYSDRGYTF
TRBV25-1	NA	TRBJ2-7	TRBD1	TGTGCCAGCAGGGGTTTTGGACAGGGTTACGAGCAGTACTTC	CASRGFGQGYEQYF
TRBV5-4	once	TRBJ1-2	NA	TGTGCCAGCAGCTTGGCGTGGGTTGGCTACACCTTC	CASSLAWVGYTF
TRBV4-1	NA	TRBJ2-5	NA	TGCGCCAGCAGCCAAGACAGGGGCCGTGTGGAGACCCAGTACTTC	CASSQDRGRVETQYF
TRBV11-3	NA	TRBJ2-7	NA	TGTGCCAGCAGCTTAGAGGTTCAGGAGGTATACGAGCAGTACTTC	CASSLEVQEVYEQYF
TRBV4-1	NA	TRBJ2-1	TRBD2	TGCGCCAGCAGCCAAGAGGGCGGGAGGGCCTTCTACAATGAGCAGTTCTTC	CASSQEGGRAFYNEQFF
TRBV27	NA	TRBJ2-5	NA	TGTGCCAGCACCCGATCGGGAGTGGGAGAAAGAAAAGAGACCCAGTACTTC	CASTRSGVGERKETQYF
TRBV9	once	TRBJ1-2	NA	TGTGCCAGCAGCGTAGCGGCAGGGACTAACTATGGCTACACCTTC	CASSVAAGTNYGYTF
TRBV10-2	NA	TRBJ1-2	NA	TGCGCCAGCAGTCTCAGGGGTTGGTATGGCTACACCTTC	CASSLRGWYGYTF
TRBV6-1	few	TRBJ1-1	NA	TGTGCCAGCAGCTGGACGGCCGGTGAAGCTTTCTTT	CASSWTAGEAFF
TRBV19	NA	TRBJ1-3	NA	TGTGCCAGTAGTATAAACAGGAGAAACACCATATATTTT	CASSINRRNTIYF
TRBV30	NA	TRBJ2-3	NA	TGTGCCTGGACCAGGGTGGGCACAGATACGCAGTATTTT	CAWTRVGTDTQYF
TRBV5-4	NA	TRBJ2-7	TRBD1	TGTGCCAGCAGCGCGGCAGCCGGGACAGGGTCCTACGAGCAGTACTTC	CASSAAAGTGSYEQYF
TRBV18	NA	TRBJ2-6	NA	TGTGCCAGCTCCCCTAGCTCTGGGGCCAACGTCCTGACTTTC	CASSPSSGANVLTF
TRBV7-2	NA	TRBJ2-7	NA	TGTGCCAGCACCCGATATCGGGACGGGTCCTACGAGCAGTACTTC	CASTRYRDGSYEQYF
TRBV5-1	NA	TRBJ2-1	NA	TGCGCCAGCAGCTATGGACCCTTAAGCGGGACACTCTACAATGAGCAGTTCTTC	CASSYGPLSGTLYNEQFF
TRBV7-2	NA	TRBJ2-1	TRBD2	TGTGCCAGCAGCGCCATGGGGCCCGCTAGCGGGAGAACCAATGAGCAGTTCTTC	CASSAMGPASGRTNEQFF
TRBV11-3	NA	TRBJ1-1	NA	TGTGCCAGCAGCTCCGTACAGATTATGAACACTGAAGCTTTCTTT	CASSSVQIMNTEAFF
TRBV7-9	NA	TRBJ2-7	TRBD1	TGTGCCAGCAGCCGGCTGTTGGACAGGGGGCGGGACGAGCAGTACTTC	CASSRLLDRGRDEQYF
TRBV7-9	NA	TRBJ1-1	NA	TGTGCCAGCAGCTTAAAAGCGGTTTTAAACACTGAAGCTTTCTTT	CASSLKAVLNTEAFF
TRBV9	NA	TRBJ2-2	NA	TGTGCCAGCAGCGTAGTGGGGAACACCGGGGAGCTGTTTTTT	CASSVVGNTGELFF
TRBV5-1	NA	TRBJ2-3	NA	TGCGCCAGCAGCTCCCCGGCGGGGGCGGATACGCAGTATTTT	CASSSPAGADTQYF
TRBV5-1	NA	TRBJ2-7	NA	TGCGCCAGCAGCTTGGTAGTAGGGAGCTCCTACGAGCAGTACTTC	CASSLVVGSSYEQYF
TRBV20-1	NA	TRBJ1-2	NA	TGCAGTGCGCCGGAGAGGTGGGGCTACACCTTC	CSAPERWGYTF
TRBV7-9	NA	TRBJ2-5	TRBD2	TGTGCCAGCAGCTTAGGGGGTAGCGGGAACCCCACAGAGACCCAGTACTTC	CASSLGGSGNPTETQYF
TRBV7-9	NA	TRBJ2-1	NA	TGTGCCAGCAGCTTAGTTTATTCTGATGAGCAGTTCTTC	CASSLVYSDEQFF